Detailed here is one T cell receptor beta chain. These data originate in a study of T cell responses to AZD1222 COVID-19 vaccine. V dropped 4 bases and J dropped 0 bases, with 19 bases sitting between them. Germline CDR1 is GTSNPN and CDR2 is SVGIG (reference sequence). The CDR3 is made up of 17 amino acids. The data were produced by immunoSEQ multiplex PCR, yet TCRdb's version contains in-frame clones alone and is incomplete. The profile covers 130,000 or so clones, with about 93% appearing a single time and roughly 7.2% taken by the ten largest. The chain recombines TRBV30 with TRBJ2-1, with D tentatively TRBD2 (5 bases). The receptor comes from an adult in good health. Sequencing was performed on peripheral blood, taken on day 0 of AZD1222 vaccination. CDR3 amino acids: CAWNFGAAPGSYNEQFF. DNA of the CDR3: TGTGCCTGGAACTTTGGAGCGGCCCCCGGCTCCTACAATGAGCAGTTCTTC.